This TCR beta chain was retrieved from a study of monozygotic twins with cystic fibrosis. Overall study findings and caveats: Co-twins had the most similar V usage for 13 of 16 pairs, J for 8. Nucleotide-identical clonotype sharing was significantly higher within monozygotic CF twin pairs than between unrelated CF individuals. The repertoire was suggested to be naive-dominated, clonality median approximately 0.0093.

The ends were cut back, 1 base at V and 2 bases at J, with 15 bases in the middle. There are 16 residues in the CDR3. The germline V gene encodes CDR1 SNHLY and CDR2 FYNNEI. Profiling relied on immunoSEQ multiplex PCR, and the TCRdb table lists in-frame clones only, not all of them. The sample carries tens of thousands of clones, nearly 98% recorded once. About this clone itself: What it recognizes is unknown.

The V gene is TRBV2, the J gene TRBJ2-7; D possibly corresponds to TRBD2 (6 bases). Sequenced: blood. This receptor was obtained from a girl aged 2 to 10 with cystic fibrosis. The CDR3 nucleotides read TGTGCCAGCAGTGAAGGGGGACGGGAGATTCCCTACGAGCAGTACTTC. This codes for CASSEGGREIPYEQYF.